A single sample is the source of the 11 T cell receptor beta chains below, sequenced in a study of blood T cell repertoires in COVID-19. Measured with immunoSEQ multiplex PCR; TCRdb has only the in-frame clones, and not every one. There are about 130,000 clones in the sample; roughly 86% occur only once, and over 9.5% lies in the top ten. The sample taken for sequencing was peripheral blood. The receptor source for this set is a woman aged 70-85 years with COVID-19, enrolled during active disease.

DNA of the CDR3: TGTGCCAGCAGCCAAGGACTAGCGGGGAGATCAGATACGCAGTATTTT. This codes for CASSQGLAGRSDTQYF. The V gene is TRBV14, the J gene TRBJ2-3; TRBD2 aligns across 11 bases. V lost 1 base, J lost 4 bases, and 4 bases stayed unmatched. Germline CDR1 and CDR2: SGHDN and FVKESK. The CDR3 is 16 residues long. Filled out from reference TRBV14 and TRBJ2-3, the complete variable domain reads EAGVTQFPSHSVIEKGQTVTLRCDPISGHDNLYWYRRVMGKEIKFLLHFVKESKQDESGMPNNRFLAERTGGTYSTLKVQPAELEDSGVYFCASSQGLAGRSDTQYFGPGTRLTVL.

V usage is TRBV14 and J usage is TRBJ1-2; unclear D gene. The CDR3 is made up of 12 amino acids. CDR1 and CDR2 (germline): SGHDN, FVKESK. The germline V and J ends were trimmed by 0 bases and 10 bases, with 9 bases remaining between them. In nucleotides, the CDR3 is TGTGCCAGCAGCCAAGATCGGTTTAACTACACCTTC. It specifies CASSQDRFNYTF.

DNA for the CDR3: TGCGCCAGCAGCTTCGGGGGATACTACGAGCAGTACTTC. Residues: CASSFGGYYEQYF. The chain couples TRBV5-1 to TRBJ2-7; D might be TRBD2 (6 bases). Germline loops: CDR1 SGHRS, CDR2 YFSETQ. CDR3 length: 13 residues. Trimming cost V 2 bases and J 3 bases, with 9 bases left between them. The variable domain in full, with the rest retrieved from reference TRBV5-1 and TRBJ2-7, is KAGVTQTPRYLIKTRGQQVTLSCSPISGHRSVSWYQQTPGQGLQFLFEYFSETQRNKGNFPGRFSGRQFSNSRSEMNVSTLELGDSALYLCASSFGGYYEQYFGPGTRLTVT.

Only a few counts were recorded for this clone. V and J are TRBV7-2 and TRBJ1-2; weak D call: TRBD1 (5 bases). In germline, CDR1 is SGHTA, CDR2 FQGNSA. The CDR3 has 15 residues. V was shortened by 1 base and J by 2 bases, with 11 bases between the two germline ends. CDR3 DNA sequence: TGTGCCAGCAGCTTAGAGGGCGCAGGGAACTATGGCTACACCTTC. As protein: CASSLEGAGNYGYTF.

V gene TRBV2 combines with J gene TRBJ1-4, with no clear D. The CDR3 is 15 residues long. V was shortened by 1 base and J by 4 bases, with 10 bases between the two germline ends. CDR1 SNHLY and CDR2 FYNNEI come from the germline V gene. In DNA form, the CDR3 reads TGTGCCAGCAGTGAAGTGGGAGGACTTAATGAAAAACTGTTTTTT. It translates to CASSEVGGLNEKLFF.

V usage is TRBV5-4 and J usage is TRBJ1-1; TRBD1 is a possible D gene (6 bases). V was shortened by 6 bases and J by 3 bases, with 12 bases between the two germline ends. The CDR3 has 13 residues. The germline V gene encodes CDR1 SGHNT and CDR2 YYREEE (reference sequence). This CDR3 reads CASIGGSDTEAFF. The CDR3 nucleotides are TGTGCCAGCATAGGGGGATCGGACACTGAAGCTTTCTTT.

The chain is built from TRBV2 and TRBJ1-2, with 7 bases fitting TRBD1. V gave up 2 bases and J gave up 7 bases; unmatched junction bases: 10. Germline V gene data show CDR1 as SNHLY and CDR2 as FYNNEI. The CDR3 sequence is 15 residues long. The CDR3 loop reads CASSEFRAGGFGYTF. In DNA form, the CDR3 reads TGTGCCAGCAGTGAATTCCGGGCAGGGGGGTTTGGCTACACCTTC.

The rearrangement joins TRBV5-1 to TRBJ1-2; 8 bases are a match to TRBD1. V shed 0 bases, J shed 6 bases, and the junction held 7 bases outside the gene matches. CDR1 and CDR2 from the germline V gene are SGHRS and YFSETQ. This CDR3 has 15 amino acids. The CDR3 sequence: CASSLVSGGLDGYTF. The CDR3 nucleotides are TGCGCCAGCAGCTTGGTGTCAGGGGGCCTGGATGGCTACACCTTC.

The chain employs TRBV11-2 and TRBJ1-2, with TRBD1 identical over 7 bases. CDR1 is SGHAT, CDR2 FQNNGV, per germline. V lost 1 base to trimming and J lost 4 bases; unmatched junction nucleotides: 3. This CDR3 contains 14 residues. CDR3 in DNA: TGTGCCAGCAGCTTAGGGGACAGATCCTATGGCTACACCTTC. This sequence encodes CASSLGDRSYGYTF.

This clone has only a few counts. The J gene is TRBJ1-1, the V gene TRBV19; D unclear. Germline assignment: CDR1 LNHDA and CDR2 SQIVND (reference sequence). The ends were cut back, 7 bases at V and 5 bases at J, with 14 bases in the middle. This CDR3 has 13 amino acids. In DNA form, the CDR3 reads TGTGCCAGTACCCAAGCCGGGGTAACTGAAGCTTTCTTT. Translating it yields CASTQAGVTEAFF.

This sequence joins TRBV6-6 and TRBJ2-1, with D unclear. V gave up 4 bases and J gave up 8 bases, with 12 bases separating them. Germline-derived CDR1 and CDR2 are MNHNY and SVGAGI (reference sequence). The CDR3 has 13 amino acids. In nucleotides, the CDR3 is TGTGCCAGCAGTTCCAACCCGCTATATGAGCAGTTCTTC. Its protein product is CASSSNPLYEQFF.